One and the same sample provided the 15 T cell receptor beta chains below, sequenced in a study of shared clonotypes between healthy human individuals. Profiled with immunoSEQ multiplex PCR; TCRdb holds only in-frame clones, not every one. The sample lists about 2.2 million clones; about 93% were seen once. As defined, naive CD8 cells were CD45RO-negative and positively selected for CCR7, with terminally differentiated effector memory CD45RA+ cells excluded. Sequencing was done on a sample of naive CD8+ T cells from PBMCs. The receptors shown here come from a man younger than 35 in good health. Some clones in this sample may be carry-over from other donors' samples.

This rearrangement joins TRBV27 to TRBJ1-1; perhaps TRBD1 as D (5 bases). V was shortened by 2 bases and J by 7 bases, with 20 bases between the two germline ends. This CDR3 is 16 amino acids long. In germline, CDR1 is MNHEY, CDR2 SMNVEV (reference sequence). The CDR3 protein is CASSLEGPGGGSEAFF. The DNA of the CDR3 is TGTGCCAGCAGTTTAGAGGGCCCGGGGGGAGGGAGTGAAGCTTTCTTT.

As concerns this clone: Other nucleotide sequences from this sample produce the same CDR3. The CDR3 protein is CASSLGLAAYNEQFF. DNA for the CDR3: TGTGCCAGCAGCTTAGGGCTCGCGGCCTACAATGAGCAGTTCTTC. The genes are TRBV7-8 and TRBJ2-1; D call uncertain. Germline CDR1 SGHVS, CDR2 FQNEAQ. This CDR3 region has 15 residues. V was pared by 1 base and J by 2 bases, with 9 bases between.

The rearrangement uses TRBV27 and TRBJ2-5; TRBD2 might be the D (5 bases). Germline V CDR1 and CDR2: MNHEY, SMNVEV (reference sequence). Deletions cut 6 bases from V and 3 bases from J, with 14 bases between. This CDR3 has 14 residues. CDR3 in amino acids: CASSPNPAEETQYF. The CDR3 coding sequence is TGTGCCAGCAGCCCCAATCCAGCGGAAGAGACCCAGTACTTC.

V gene TRBV27 combines with J gene TRBJ2-7; D possibly uses TRBD1 or TRBD2 (5 bases each). The CDR3 length is 14 residues. Deletions cut 6 bases from V and 6 bases from J, with 18 bases between. Germline CDR1 is MNHEY and CDR2 is SMNVEV (reference sequence). In DNA, the CDR3 is TGTGCCAGCAGCCCGGGGACCGTAGTTGTCGAGCAGTACTTC. This encodes CASSPGTVVVEQYF.

This chain connects TRBV28 to TRBJ2-7, with unresolved D. The ends were cut back, 10 bases at V and 7 bases at J, with 14 bases in the middle. The CDR3 covers 11 residues. Germline assignment: CDR1 MDHEN and CDR2 SYDVKM. As DNA, the CDR3 is TGTGCCATCCGGACCCAAGGGGAGCAGTACTTC. Protein: CAIRTQGEQYF.

V and J are TRBV29-1 and TRBJ2-7; D is perhaps TRBD2 (6 bases). Germline V CDR1 and CDR2: SQVTM, ANQGSEA. The V gene lost 2 bases and the J gene lost 0 bases, with 14 bases spanning the gap. The CDR3 has 15 amino acids. The CDR3 sequence is CSVEMVAGISYEQYF. Written as DNA, the CDR3 is TGCAGCGTTGAAATGGTGGCGGGGATCTCCTACGAGCAGTACTTC.

This rearrangement joins TRBV7-9 to TRBJ2-2; no reliable D call. Trimming pared 2 bases from V and 2 bases from J, leaving 6 bases between. There are 14 residues in the CDR3. In germline, CDR1 is SEHNR, CDR2 FQNEAQ (reference sequence). The CDR3 region is CASSLPENTGELFF. The CDR3, as DNA: TGTGCCAGCAGCTTACCAGAAAACACCGGGGAGCTGTTTTTT.

This chain joins TRBV19 and TRBJ1-5, with TRBD1 identical over 7 bases. CDR1 is LNHDA and CDR2 is SQIVND in the germline V gene (reference sequence). The CDR3 covers 17 residues. Germline trimming cut 7 bases from V and 0 bases from J; bases unmatched to any gene: 12. DNA of the CDR3: TGTGCCAGTAAGGGGGCAGGACTTATCTATAGCAATCAGCCCCAGCATTTT. This sequence encodes CASKGAGLIYSNQPQHF. The whole variable domain, filled in from reference TRBV19 and TRBJ1-5, reads DGGITQSPKYLFRKEGQNVTLSCEQNLNHDAMYWYRQDPGQGLRLIYYSQIVNDFQKGDIAEGYSVSREKKESFPLTVTSAQKNPTAFYLCASKGAGLIYSNQPQHFGDGTRLSIL.

The CDR3 DNA reads TGTGCCAGCAGCTTAGATCGCCTGGGGAACTATGGCTACACCTTC. The encoded protein is CASSLDRLGNYGYTF. The chain carries TRBV11-2 and TRBJ1-2; D gene ambiguous. Trimming stripped 0 bases from V and 2 bases from J, with 10 bases between. The CDR3 is made up of 15 amino acids. The germline V gene has CDR1 SGHAT and CDR2 FQNNGV.

The V and J genes are TRBV29-1 and TRBJ1-2; 9 positions agree with TRBD1. Germline trimming cut 5 bases from V and 12 bases from J; bases unmatched to any gene: 10. This CDR3 has 12 residues. Germline CDR1 is SQVTM and CDR2 is ANQGSEA. As DNA, the CDR3 is TGCAGCGTTTACAGGGGGCGCCCGGCGGACACCTTC. Translation: CSVYRGRPADTF.

The V call is TRBV6-6, the J call TRBJ1-1; D remains ambiguous. The CDR3 runs 14 residues. Germline V gene data show CDR1 as MNHNY and CDR2 as SVGAGI (reference sequence). V was pared by 2 bases and J by 3 bases, with 10 bases between. CDR3 loop: CASSYLVRDTEAFF. The CDR3 DNA is TGTGCCAGCAGTTACCTTGTGAGGGACACTGAAGCTTTCTTT.

The chain links TRBV27 to TRBJ1-1; tentative D call: TRBD1 (5 bases). The V gene lost 2 bases and the J gene lost 5 bases, with 12 bases spanning the gap. The germline gives CDR1 MNHEY, CDR2 SMNVEV (reference sequence). CDR3 length: 14 amino acids. CDR3 in amino acids: CASSLASGLTEAFF. DNA of the CDR3: TGTGCCAGCAGTTTAGCCTCAGGGTTGACTGAAGCTTTCTTT.

V is TRBV11-2 and J is TRBJ2-2; D not certain. The CDR3 spans 17 residues. Germline V gene data show CDR1 as SGHAT and CDR2 as FQNNGV. Trimming cost V 3 bases and J 2 bases, with 16 bases left between them. The CDR3 bases are TGTGCCAGCAGCTTTCCGTTGGAAAACAGCAACACCGGGGAGCTGTTTTTT. The encoded protein is CASSFPLENSNTGELFF. Combining the CDR3 with reference TRBV11-2 and TRBJ2-2 gives the whole variable domain EAGVAQSPRYKIIEKRQSVAFWCNPISGHATLYWYQQILGQGPKLLIQFQNNGVVDDSQLPKDRFSAERLKGVDSTLKIQPAKLEDSAVYLCASSFPLENSNTGELFFGEGSRLTVL.

The rearrangement joins TRBV7-3 to TRBJ2-7, with 10 bases fitting TRBD1. This CDR3 comprises 15 residues. V was pared by 2 bases and J by 4 bases, with 5 bases of the junction left unmatched. CDR1 and CDR2 from the germline V gene are SGHTA and FQGTGA. Written as DNA, the CDR3 is TGTGCCAGCAGCTTAGGGCCGGGACAGGGGTACGAGCAGTACTTC. It translates to CASSLGPGQGYEQYF.

This chain connects TRBV4-1 to TRBJ1-1; tentative D call: TRBD1 (6 bases). Germline CDR1 reads MGHRA; CDR2 reads YSYEKL. Trimming removed 2 bases at V and 0 bases at J, with 13 bases between. This CDR3 is 16 amino acids long. The DNA of the CDR3 is TGCGCCAGCAGCCAACAAGACAGGCCCATGAACACTGAAGCTTTCTTT. Protein product: CASSQQDRPMNTEAFF.